This T cell receptor (beta chain) emerged from a study of shared clonotypes between healthy human individuals (dated by TCRdb to 2019 to 2021). With regard to the full study: The cohort included three men and a couple of women between 18 and 49 years of age. For each donor, three plates each were used for CD4 naive and CD4 memory, two plates were used for CD8 naive, and one plate was used for CD8 memory. To increase sequencing depth and limit assay-specific biases, TCR repertoire library preparation and sequencing were carried out by different laboratories using diverse techniques. Leukapheresis yielded between about 0.85 and 10 billion PBMCs per donor. To estimate repertoire size and how much clonotype sharing occurs between individuals, the study deeply sequenced the blood TCR repertoires of five healthy adults.

From cysteine to phenylalanine, the CDR3 is 17 amino acids long. Just the 51-base CDR3 DNA is kept, in frame starting at base 1. Trimming leaves V shorter by 3 bases and J shorter by 6 bases, with the junction holding 17 bases beyond the gene matches. From a lookup of the germline V gene (reference sequence), CDR1 and CDR2 are GTSNPN and SVGIG. Using the deep immunoSEQ assay, TCR CDR3 regions were amplified from genomic DNA by multiplex PCR. For each cell subset, the extracted genomic DNA was distributed evenly across all wells of several immunoSEQ 96-well plates, and each plate served as one replicate. For sorted subsets, approximately 190 ng genomic DNA, equal to 30,000 to 35,000 T cell genomes, was loaded into each replicate PCR. Purified libraries were measured with a Qubit 3.0 fluorometer, size-checked on a Bioanalyzer 2100, and measured again with the KAPA Library Quantification kit. Each immunoSEQ 96-well plate was sequenced on its own single-read 150-cycle Illumina NextSeq 550 flow cell. Under the source paper's analysis protocol: The immunoSEQ output contained only junctional sequences without quality scores, so filtering could not match that applied to full-length reads. To assign V/J genes and CDR3, sequences were annotated using PyIR, a Python wrapper for IgBLAST v1.9, with IMGT germline references. Reads were filtered out if the reads had weak V/J assignments (E-value above 1e-6), no CDR3, stop codons, out-of-frame junctions, or ambiguous translated residues. V3J clonotypes were defined as sequences sharing an identical inferred V gene, J gene, and CDR3 amino acid sequence. Percentage overlap between repertoires was calculated by dividing the number of shared unique clonotypes by the size of the smaller repertoire. RTK rarefaction, the Chao1 estimator, and Recon v2.1 estimates of unobserved clonotypes were used to assess repertoire richness. OLGA was used to compute generation probabilities for all TCRbeta clonotypes that the gDNA method yielded from a few donors. TCRdb provides this immuneACCESS table in a form limited to in-frame rearrangements. Some clones are lacking; in checked studies, under half of them reflect an unresolved V gene, and why the rest are absent is not known. V and J calls and clone size are copied from that table; D and trimming were computed from the DNA. This sample gives 950,000 to 1,300,000 clones in total; about 75% of them show up just once. Approximately 1.5% of the sample goes to the ten largest clones.

The donors were healthy, HIV-negative adults who had no recently reported acute infections or vaccinations. Only Caucasian adults living in Nashville, Tennessee, USA were represented among the donors. CD4+ T cells were enriched by magnetic negative selection, after which naive cells were positively selected on CD45RA and the negative fraction was taken as the memory subset. Blood was obtained by leukapheresis, after which PBMCs were separated by Ficoll-Histopaque density gradient centrifugation and cryopreserved in liquid nitrogen vapor phase. Analytical flow cytometry was used to check the purity and quantity of every magnetically sorted T cell population. From each sorted fraction, genomic DNA was isolated and quantified by UV absorbance on a Nanodrop 2000c. As to this clone: There is no known antigen for this receptor. Nothing much larger sits one base from this clone, and base qualities are not available.

Study-wide conclusions, independent of this receptor: Higher generation probabilities were observed for clonotypes shared by all four sorted-subset donors than for non-shared clonotypes. Sampling was restricted to blood, and TCR repertoires in tissue are likely to differ from TCR repertoires in blood. The small number of donors limited the genetic and exposure-history diversity represented. Larger estimated clonotype richness was generally found for naive subsets than for memory subsets. Approximately 5% of naive CD4, 3.5% of naive CD8, about 2.5% of memory CD4, and 0.35% to 0.4% of memory CD8 clonotypes were shared across four donors. Pairwise subsampling indicated that sequencing depth was expected to affect the degree of clonotype sharing among donors. Incomplete sequencing was indicated by rarefaction of sorted-subset datasets, despite the large sequencing depth.

Recombination joined TRBV30 with TRBJ2-7, with 10 bases matching TRBD1. Sequencing input: memory CD4+ T cells sorted from blood. Explained via the paper, the cell subset or site label denotes: CD45RA-negative fraction. The clonotype originates from a man aged 18 to 29 in good health. CDR3 loop: CAWSSRGGTGVLGEQYF. The nucleotides are TGTGCCTGGAGCAGCAGGGGGGGGACAGGGGTCTTAGGCGAGCAGTACTTC.